Below are 28 T cell receptor beta chains sequenced from a single sample in a study of T cells in Graves' hyperthyroidism and ophthalmopathy. TCR beta CDR3 region amplification was performed from RNA transcripts. First-round RT-PCR of the TCR CDR3 relied on the HTBI primer set. TCRdb re-derived calls from the multiplex PCR reads in MiXCR, one entry per CDR3 protein. The sample holds around 400,000 distinct CDR3 sequences, 15% to 19% seen once. The source material was blood. These receptor sequences come from a young woman with Graves' hyperthyroidism that later progressed to Graves' ophthalmopathy.

This clonotype appeared many times. The CDR3 sequence is CASSTSQGPYEQYF. CDR3 DNA sequence: TGTGCCAGCAGCACTTCACAGGGTCCCTACGAGCAGTACTTC. V usage is TRBV7-2 and J usage is TRBJ2-7; D might be TRBD1 (6 bases). This CDR3 is built from 14 residues. Deletions cut 5 bases from V and 2 bases from J, with 13 bases between. Germline V gene lookup returns CDR1 SGHTA and CDR2 FQGNSA.

Concerning this clonotype itself: Just one base apart from a much larger clone, this may be a read error. The V call is TRBV4-2, the J call TRBJ2-7, with 8 nucleotides matching TRBD2. Per germline, CDR1 LGHNA and CDR2 YNFKEQ. CDR3 size: 15 residues. CDR3 in amino acids: CASNQETGGPDEQYF. The DNA of the CDR3 is TGTGCCAGCAACCAAGAAACGGGAGGGCCTGACGAGCAGTACTTC.

Worth noting for this clonotype: Possible read error: a much larger clone is one base away. The chain uses TRBV3-1 and TRBJ2-7; either TRBD1 or TRBD2 may supply D (6 bases each). From germline, CDR1 is LGHDT and CDR2 YNNKEL (reference sequence). Deletions cut 3 bases from V and 2 bases from J, with 14 bases between. This CDR3 comprises 15 residues. Here the CDR3 DNA reads TGTGCCAGCAGCCATTTCGGGGGCGAGACCTACGAGCAGTACTTC. This gives the protein CASSHFGGETYEQYF.

Only a few counts were recorded for this clonotype. This sequence joins TRBV5-1 and TRBJ1-5; D unclear. CDR3 length: 16 amino acids. V shed 0 bases and J shed 2 bases, with 12 bases lying between them. Germline CDR1 is SGHRS and CDR2 is YFSETQ. The CDR3 DNA sequence: TGCGCCAGCAGCTTGGGAGGTGGTACGGGCAATCAGCCCCAGCATTTT. It yields the protein CASSLGGGTGNQPQHF.

V is TRBV5-4 and J is TRBJ1-1, with TRBD1 matching 9 bases. The CDR3 contains 14 residues. Germline loops: CDR1 SGHNT, CDR2 YYREEE (reference sequence). J was trimmed by 5 bases and V by 4 bases; bases with no gene match: 6. Here the CDR3 reads CASSHGTGTTEAFF. DNA for the CDR3: TGTGCCAGCAGCCACGGGACAGGGACAACTGAAGCTTTCTTT.

This clonotype showed up many times. V is TRBV11-2 and J is TRBJ1-1, with 9 bases that match TRBD1. Germline CDR1 SGHAT, CDR2 FQNNGV. This CDR3 has 14 residues. With 3 bases clipped from V and 5 bases from J, the junction kept 4 bases outside the gene matches. DNA of the CDR3: TGTGCCAGCAGCTTCGGACAGGGGATGACTGAAGCTTTCTTT. Its protein is CASSFGQGMTEAFF. The full variable domain, completed using reference TRBV11-2 and TRBJ1-1, is EAGVAQSPRYKIIEKRQSVAFWCNPISGHATLYWYQQILGQGPKLLIQFQNNGVVDDSQLPKDRFSAERLKGVDSTLKIQPAKLEDSAVYLCASSFGQGMTEAFFGQGTRLTVV.

The table lists this clonotype with many counts. The V and J genes are TRBV27 and TRBJ1-5, with a weak D call TRBD1 (5 bases). Germline assignment: CDR1 MNHEY and CDR2 SMNVEV (reference sequence). CDR3 length equals 13 residues. V lost 1 base, J lost 7 bases, and 8 bases lay in between. CDR3 in amino acids: CASSLWGGQPQHF. The CDR3 DNA sequence: TGTGCCAGCAGTTTATGGGGGGGGCAGCCCCAGCATTTT.

This clonotype was seen ten or more times. V is TRBV28 and J is TRBJ2-2, with D perhaps assigned TRBD1 or TRBD2 (5 bases each). Trimming cost V 6 bases and J 6 bases, with 14 bases left between them. The length of the CDR3 is 14 residues. The germline gives CDR1 MDHEN, CDR2 SYDVKM. In nucleotides, the CDR3 is TGTGCCAGCAGAGGGACCGGCCGACCCGGGGAGCTGTTTTTT. It yields the protein CASRGTGRPGELFF.

This clonotype was seen repeatedly, ten times or more. The chain combines TRBV6-1 with TRBJ2-1; D might be TRBD1 (6 bases). The CDR3 length is 14 residues. Deletions cut 8 bases from V and 4 bases from J, with 15 bases between. CDR1 is MNHNS, CDR2 SASEGT, per germline. This CDR3 is CASAGAANYNEQFF. CDR3 nucleotide sequence: TGTGCCAGCGCAGGGGCCGCTAATTACAATGAGCAGTTCTTC.

The chain employs TRBV14 and TRBJ2-2; 14 bases line up with TRBD2. Trimming at V came to 4 bases and at J to 0 bases, leaving 7 bases not matched to a gene. This CDR3 region has 19 residues. Germline V gene lookup returns CDR1 SGHDN and CDR2 FVKESK. The CDR3 reads CASSRKLGLAGANTGELFF. CDR3 bases: TGTGCCAGCAGCCGAAAGCTGGGACTAGCGGGAGCGAACACCGGGGAGCTGTTTTTT. Combining the CDR3 with reference TRBV14 and TRBJ2-2 gives the whole variable domain EAGVTQFPSHSVIEKGQTVTLRCDPISGHDNLYWYRRVMGKEIKFLLHFVKESKQDESGMPNNRFLAERTGGTYSTLKVQPAELEDSGVYFCASSRKLGLAGANTGELFFGEGSRLTVL.

Comment on this clonotype: A read error may be the cause here, since a much bigger clone is one base away. This chain joins TRBV28 and TRBJ1-6; weak D call: TRBD1 (6 bases). Germline-derived CDR1 and CDR2 are MDHEN and SYDVKM. CDR3 size: 14 residues. CDR3 region: CASSFLRGSSPPHF. CDR3 nucleotide sequence: TGTGCCAGCAGTTTTCTCAGGGGTAGTTCACCCCCCCACTTT.

Ten or more counts support this clonotype. The chain recombines TRBV7-8 with TRBJ2-1; 10 bases align to TRBD2. V lost 0 bases and J lost 5; bases outside the gene matches: 4. The CDR3 sequence is 16 residues long. In germline, CDR1 is SGHVS, CDR2 FQNEAQ. The CDR3 loop reads CASSLAAGGPDNEQFF. The CDR3 nucleotides are TGTGCCAGCAGCTTAGCAGCGGGAGGGCCGGACAATGAGCAGTTCTTC.

The rearrangement links TRBV28 to TRBJ1-6; D gene uncertain. Trimming removed 7 bases from V and 6 bases from J, with 13 bases in between. The CDR3 runs to 14 residues. Germline CDR1 reads MDHEN; CDR2 reads SYDVKM. The CDR3, as DNA: TGTGCCAGCAAAGGACCGAGTAGTAATTCACCCCTCCACTTT. The encoded protein is CASKGPSSNSPLHF.

V gene TRBV10-1 combines with J gene TRBJ2-2; D remains ambiguous. The CDR3 has 14 amino acids. Germline V CDR1 and CDR2: WNHNN, SYGVQD (reference sequence). V shed 1 base and J shed 6 bases, with 9 bases lying between them. CDR3 residues: CASSEFGNPGELFF. CDR3 DNA: TGCGCCAGCAGTGAGTTCGGAAACCCCGGGGAGCTGTTTTTT.

The chain joins TRBV7-9 to TRBJ1-5, with a possible D match to TRBD1 (6 bases). The germline V and J ends were trimmed by 6 bases and 7 bases, with 10 bases remaining between them. CDR3 size: 12 residues. Germline V gene sequence: CDR1 SEHNR, CDR2 FQNEAQ (reference sequence). CDR3 nucleotide sequence: TGTGCCAGCAGACCGGGGGCCCAGCCCCAGCATTTT. It is translated as CASRPGAQPQHF. Drawing the rest from reference TRBV7-9 and TRBJ1-5, the complete variable domain is DTGVSQNPRHKITKRGQNVTFRCDPISEHNRLYWYRQTLGQGPEFLTYFQNEAQLEKSRLLSDRFSAERPKGSFSTLEIQRTEQGDSAMYLCASRPGAQPQHFGDGTRLSIL.

The rearrangement links TRBV20-1 to TRBJ2-3; 10 bases line up with TRBD1. The CDR3 has 13 residues. The V segment lost 5 bases and the J segment 5 bases; nucleotides outside the gene matches: 4. Germline lookup yields CDR1 DFQATT and CDR2 SNEGSKA (reference sequence). The CDR3 DNA reads TGCAGTGCTCAAGGACAGGGGGTAGATACGCAGTATTTT. This gives the protein CSAQGQGVDTQYF.

This clonotype was detected many times. The chain joins TRBV7-9 to TRBJ2-7; no clear D gene. Germline lookup yields CDR1 SEHNR and CDR2 FQNEAQ (reference sequence). V was clipped by 1 base and J by 7 bases, with 14 bases between them. The CDR3 covers 14 residues. The CDR3 loop is CASSLEARRGEQYF. The CDR3 bases are TGTGCCAGCAGCTTAGAGGCTAGGCGTGGGGAGCAGTACTTC.

About this clonotype: A much bigger clone sits one base away, suggesting this may be a read error. V is TRBV27 and J is TRBJ1-1; unclear D gene. The CDR3 runs to 13 residues. With 8 bases removed from V and 5 bases from J, the gap between germline ends came to 15 bases. Germline values: CDR1 MNHEY, CDR2 SMNVEV (reference sequence). The CDR3 coding sequence is TGTGCCAGCTCAAGCCCGACGGGGACTGAAGCTTTCTTT. It yields the protein CASSSPTGTEAFF.

This clonotype turned up a few times. This chain connects TRBV4-2 to TRBJ1-5; D remains ambiguous. In germline, CDR1 is LGHNA, CDR2 YNFKEQ. V shed 3 bases and J shed 0 bases, with 15 bases lying between them. There are 17 residues in the CDR3. CDR3 region: CASSHEDVVYSNQPQHF. The CDR3 DNA sequence: TGTGCCAGCAGCCATGAGGACGTGGTCTATAGCAATCAGCCCCAGCATTTT.

CDR3 residues: CAITGDSNTEAFF. The CDR3 DNA follows: TGTGCCATCACTGGGGACAGTAACACTGAAGCTTTCTTT. The chain joins TRBV10-3 to TRBJ1-1; 7 positions agree with TRBD1. The germline gives CDR1 ENHRY, CDR2 SYGVKD. The CDR3 totals 13 residues. V shed 7 bases, J shed 2 bases, and the junction held 4 bases outside the gene matches.

The V call is TRBV5-6, the J call TRBJ1-2; D remains ambiguous. The V end lost 1 base, the J end lost 7 bases, and 17 bases lay between the germline ends. The V gene's germline CDR1 is SGHDT and CDR2 YYEEEE. The CDR3 runs to 15 residues. In nucleotides, the CDR3 is TGTGCCAGCAGCTTGCGGCAGAGGACGACTTCTGGCTACACCTTC. Amino acid sequence: CASSLRQRTTSGYTF.

The CDR3 sequence: CASSQGTITDTQYF. In nucleotides, the CDR3 is TGCGCCAGCAGCCAAGGAACCATCACAGATACGCAGTATTTT. This rearrangement joins TRBV4-3 to TRBJ2-3, with D hard to call. V was trimmed by 1 base and J by 2 bases, leaving 7 bases between them. The germline gives CDR1 LGHNA, CDR2 YSLEER. CDR3 length equals 14 residues.

This clonotype was detected many times. The chain employs TRBV11-2 and TRBJ2-1, with TRBD2 matching over 15 bases. V lost 0 bases and J lost 7; bases outside the gene matches: 13. The length of the CDR3 is 20 residues. Looked up from germline, CDR1 is SGHAT and CDR2 is FQNNGV. CDR3 residues: CASSLDRWTSGREVVNEQFF. The CDR3 nucleotides read TGTGCCAGCAGCTTAGATAGATGGACTAGCGGGAGGGAGGTAGTTAATGAGCAGTTCTTC.

This clonotype was picked up many times. The J gene is TRBJ1-5, the V gene TRBV12-3 or TRBV12-4, with a tentative D call TRBD1 (6 bases). Trimming pared 1 base from V and 0 bases from J, leaving 10 bases between. The CDR3 has 16 residues. CDR3 coding DNA: TGTGCCAGCAGTTTAGAGACAGGAGTTAGCAATCAGCCCCAGCATTTT. Translating it yields CASSLETGVSNQPQHF.

At least ten counts were recorded for this clonotype. V and J are TRBV6-1 and TRBJ1-1; D is unresolved. The germline gives CDR1 MNHNS, CDR2 SASEGT. The CDR3 runs to 13 residues. V was pared by 5 bases and J by 6 bases, with 13 bases between. This CDR3 is CASSYSSAPEAFF. CDR3 DNA sequence: TGTGCCAGCAGTTACTCTTCAGCTCCTGAAGCTTTCTTT.

The chain joins TRBV4-3 to TRBJ2-5; possible D gene TRBD2, 6 bases. There are 15 residues in the CDR3. CDR1 is LGHNA and CDR2 is YSLEER in the germline V gene. Trimming took off 1 base at V and 5 bases at J, with 14 bases between the two ends. The CDR3 DNA is TGCGCCAGCAGCCAAGGGACATTTCGGGGGGAGACCCAGTACTTC. Protein product: CASSQGTFRGETQYF.

This clonotype occurred a few times. This sequence joins TRBV20-1 and TRBJ2-7; possibly TRBD2 for D (6 bases). The V gene lost 6 bases and the J gene lost 0 bases, with 15 bases spanning the gap. In germline, CDR1 is DFQATT, CDR2 SNEGSKA (reference sequence). The CDR3 has 14 amino acids. CDR3 sequence reads: CSAFPSSDSYEQYF. CDR3 in DNA: TGCAGTGCCTTCCCCTCTAGCGACTCCTACGAGCAGTACTTC.

The sample holds many counts of this clonotype. V and J are TRBV5-1 and TRBJ2-1, with D possibly TRBD1 on 6 matching bases. Deletions cut 0 bases from V and 6 bases from J, with 19 bases between. Germline CDR1 is SGHRS and CDR2 is YFSETQ. The CDR3 has 17 amino acids. In DNA, the CDR3 is TGCGCCAGCAGCTTGGAGTACGGACAGAGTAAGGGCAATGAGCAGTTCTTC. This encodes CASSLEYGQSKGNEQFF.